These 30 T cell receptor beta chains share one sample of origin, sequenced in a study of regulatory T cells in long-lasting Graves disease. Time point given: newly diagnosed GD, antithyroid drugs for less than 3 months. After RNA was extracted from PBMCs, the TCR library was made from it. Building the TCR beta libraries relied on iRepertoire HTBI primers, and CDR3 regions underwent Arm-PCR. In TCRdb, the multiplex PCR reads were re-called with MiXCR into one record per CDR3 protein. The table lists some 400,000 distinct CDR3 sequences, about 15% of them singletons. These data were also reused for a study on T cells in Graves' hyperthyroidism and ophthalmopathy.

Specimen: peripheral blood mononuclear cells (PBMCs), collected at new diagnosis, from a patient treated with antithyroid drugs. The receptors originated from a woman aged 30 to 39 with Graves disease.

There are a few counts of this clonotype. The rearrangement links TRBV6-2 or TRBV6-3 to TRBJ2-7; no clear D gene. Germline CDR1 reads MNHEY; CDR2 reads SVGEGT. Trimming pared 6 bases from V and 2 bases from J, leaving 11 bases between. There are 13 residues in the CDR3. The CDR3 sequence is CASSASTPYEQYF. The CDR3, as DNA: TGTGCCAGCAGCGCCTCCACTCCCTACGAGCAGTACTTC.

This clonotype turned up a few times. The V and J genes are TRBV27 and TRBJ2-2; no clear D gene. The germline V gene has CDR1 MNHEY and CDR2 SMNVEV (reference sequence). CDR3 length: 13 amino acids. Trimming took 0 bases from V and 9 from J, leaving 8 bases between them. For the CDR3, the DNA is TGTGCCAGCAGTTTATCCCACCTCCGGGAGCTGTTTTTT. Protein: CASSLSHLRELFF.

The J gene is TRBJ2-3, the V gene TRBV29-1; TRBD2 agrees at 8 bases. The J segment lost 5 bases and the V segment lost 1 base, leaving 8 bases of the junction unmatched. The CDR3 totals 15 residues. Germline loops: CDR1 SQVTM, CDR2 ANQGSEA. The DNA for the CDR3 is TGCAGCGTTGAAGTGAGTAGCGGGATCGTAGATACGCAGTATTTT. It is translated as CSVEVSSGIVDTQYF.

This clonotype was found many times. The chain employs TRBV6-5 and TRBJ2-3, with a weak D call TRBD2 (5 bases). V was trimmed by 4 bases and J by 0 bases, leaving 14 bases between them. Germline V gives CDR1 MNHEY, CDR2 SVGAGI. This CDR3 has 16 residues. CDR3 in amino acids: CASSSYRDLSTDTQYF. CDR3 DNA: TGTGCCAGCAGTTCCTACCGGGATCTTAGCACAGATACGCAGTATTTT.

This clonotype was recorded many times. The CDR3: CASGGGGEETQYF. The CDR3 DNA reads as TGTGCCTCCGGTGGGGGGGGCGAAGAGACCCAGTACTTC. This chain uses TRBV24-1 with TRBJ2-5, with a possible D match to TRBD2 (7 bases). The CDR3 extends over 13 amino acids. V dropped 12 bases and J dropped 3 bases, with 16 bases sitting between them. Per the germline V gene, CDR1 is KGHDR and CDR2 is SFDVKD.

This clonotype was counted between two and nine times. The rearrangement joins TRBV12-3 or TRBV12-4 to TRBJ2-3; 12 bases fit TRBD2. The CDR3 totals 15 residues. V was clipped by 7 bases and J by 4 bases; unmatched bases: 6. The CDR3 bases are TGTGCCAGCATCCCGACTAGCGGGAGATCAGATACGCAGTATTTT. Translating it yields CASIPTSGRSDTQYF.

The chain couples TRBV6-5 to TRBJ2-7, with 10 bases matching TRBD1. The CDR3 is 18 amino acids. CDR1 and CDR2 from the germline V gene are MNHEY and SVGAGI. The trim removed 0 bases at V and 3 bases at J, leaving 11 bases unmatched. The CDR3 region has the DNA TGTGCCAGCAGTTACTCGGGACAGGGGTTTGCGGGTTTCTACGAGCAGTACTTC. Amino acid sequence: CASSYSGQGFAGFYEQYF.

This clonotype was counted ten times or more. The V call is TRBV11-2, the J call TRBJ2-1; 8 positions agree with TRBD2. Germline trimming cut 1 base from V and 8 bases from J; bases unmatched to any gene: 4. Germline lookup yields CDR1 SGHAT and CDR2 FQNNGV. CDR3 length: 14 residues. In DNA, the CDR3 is TGTGCCAGCAGCTTAGGAAGCGGGAGCTATGAGCAGTTCTTC. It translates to CASSLGSGSYEQFF. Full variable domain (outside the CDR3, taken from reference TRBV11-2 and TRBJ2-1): EAGVAQSPRYKIIEKRQSVAFWCNPISGHATLYWYQQILGQGPKLLIQFQNNGVVDDSQLPKDRFSAERLKGVDSTLKIQPAKLEDSAVYLCASSLGSGSYEQFFGPGTRLTVL.

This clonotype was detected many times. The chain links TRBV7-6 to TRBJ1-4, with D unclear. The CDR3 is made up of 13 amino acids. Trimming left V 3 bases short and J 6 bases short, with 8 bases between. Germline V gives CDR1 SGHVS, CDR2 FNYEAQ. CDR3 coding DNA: TGTGCCAGCAGCTTGGGAGAACATGAAAAACTGTTTTTT. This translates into CASSLGEHEKLFF. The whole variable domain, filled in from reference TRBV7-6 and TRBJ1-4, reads GAGVSQSPRYKVTKRGQDVALRCDPISGHVSLYWYRQALGQGPEFLTYFNYEAQQDKSGLPNDRFSAERPEGSISTLTIQRTEQRDSAMYRCASSLGEHEKLFFGSGTQLSVL.

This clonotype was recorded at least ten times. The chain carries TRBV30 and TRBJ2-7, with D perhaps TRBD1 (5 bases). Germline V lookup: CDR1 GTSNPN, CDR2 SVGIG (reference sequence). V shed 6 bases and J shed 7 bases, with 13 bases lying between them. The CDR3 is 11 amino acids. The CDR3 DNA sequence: TGTGCCTGCGACAGTTCGAGTGAGCAGTACTTC. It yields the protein CACDSSSEQYF.

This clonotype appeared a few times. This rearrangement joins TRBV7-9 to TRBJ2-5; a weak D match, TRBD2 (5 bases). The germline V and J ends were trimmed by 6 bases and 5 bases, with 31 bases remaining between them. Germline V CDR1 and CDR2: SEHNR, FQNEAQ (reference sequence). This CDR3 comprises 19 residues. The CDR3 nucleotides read TGTGCCAGCAGATCGTTGGTGAACGGGCGAGGGCAAGTCGCGGAGACCCAGTACTTC. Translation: CASRSLVNGRGQVAETQYF.

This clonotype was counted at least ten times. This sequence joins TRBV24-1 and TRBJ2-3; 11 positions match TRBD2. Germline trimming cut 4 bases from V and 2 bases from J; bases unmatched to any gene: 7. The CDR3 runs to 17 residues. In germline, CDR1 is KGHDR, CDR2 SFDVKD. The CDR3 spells CATSDRQLAGATDTQYF. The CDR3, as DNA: TGTGCCACCAGTGACCGTCAACTAGCGGGAGCCACAGATACGCAGTATTTT.

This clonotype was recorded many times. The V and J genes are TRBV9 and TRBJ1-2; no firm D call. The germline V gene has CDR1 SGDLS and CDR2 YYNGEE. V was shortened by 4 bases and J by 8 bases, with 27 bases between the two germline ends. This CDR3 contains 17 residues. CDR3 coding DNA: TGTGCCAGCAGCCCAGAACCGATGAGTTCTAGTACGCGGGGCTACACCTTC. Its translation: CASSPEPMSSSTRGYTF.

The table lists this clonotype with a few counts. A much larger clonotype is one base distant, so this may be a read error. In DNA form, the CDR3 reads TGTGCCAGCAGTCCTGGACGGGACCAGGGAGACCCCGAGCAGTACTTC. Residues: CASSPGRDQGDPEQYF. The V call is TRBV12-3 or TRBV12-4, the J call TRBJ2-7; tentatively, D is TRBD1 or TRBD2 (5 bases each). CDR3 size: 16 residues. V was cut by 5 bases and J by 6 bases, with 23 bases left in between.

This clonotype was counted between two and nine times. CDR3: CASSLLAGANVLTF. The CDR3 nucleotides are TGTGCCAGCAGTTTACTGGCGGGGGCCAACGTCCTGACTTTC. The chain employs TRBV12-3 or TRBV12-4 and TRBJ2-6; no clear D gene. V lost 2 bases and J lost 4, with 6 bases in between. There are 14 residues in the CDR3.

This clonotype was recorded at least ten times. The CDR3 DNA is TGTGCCAGCAGTTTTGGGGCAGGGTGGGGCGAGCAGTACTTC. This translates into CASSFGAGWGEQYF. V and J are TRBV12-3 or TRBV12-4 and TRBJ2-7, with D perhaps TRBD1 (5 bases). The germline V and J ends were trimmed by 3 bases and 6 bases, with 15 bases remaining between them. The length of the CDR3 is 14 residues.

The CDR3 DNA reads TGCGCCAGCAGCCAAGTTCGTCAGCTTAACTATGGCTACACCTTC. It translates to CASSQVRQLNYGYTF. The rearrangement uses TRBV4-1 and TRBJ1-2, with D uncertain. V was shortened by 1 base and J by 1 base, with 10 bases between the two germline ends. The CDR3 loop spans 15 amino acids. From germline, CDR1 is MGHRA and CDR2 YSYEKL.

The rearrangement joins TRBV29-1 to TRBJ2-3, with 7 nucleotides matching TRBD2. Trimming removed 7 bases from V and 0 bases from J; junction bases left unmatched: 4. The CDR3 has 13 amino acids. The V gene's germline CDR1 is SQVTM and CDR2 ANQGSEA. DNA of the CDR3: TGCAGCGGTTTCGGGAGGAGCACAGATACGCAGTATTTT. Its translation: CSGFGRSTDTQYF.

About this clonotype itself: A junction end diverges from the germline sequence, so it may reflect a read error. CDR3 bases: TGTGCCGGCAGCTTAACGACAGGGATTGGAAACACCATATATTTT. It yields the protein CAGSLTTGIGNTIYF. V and J are TRBV7-6 and TRBJ1-3, with TRBD1 matching 7 bases. Germline CDR1 and CDR2: SGHVS and FNYEAQ. The CDR3 sequence is 15 residues long.

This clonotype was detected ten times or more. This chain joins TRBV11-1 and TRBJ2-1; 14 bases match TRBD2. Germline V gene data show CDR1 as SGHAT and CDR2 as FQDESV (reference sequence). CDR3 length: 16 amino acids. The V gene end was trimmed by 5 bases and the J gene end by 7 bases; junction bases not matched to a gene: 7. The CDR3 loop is CASSERTSGRRNEQFF. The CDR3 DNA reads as TGTGCCAGCAGCGAAAGGACTAGCGGGAGGCGTAATGAGCAGTTCTTC.

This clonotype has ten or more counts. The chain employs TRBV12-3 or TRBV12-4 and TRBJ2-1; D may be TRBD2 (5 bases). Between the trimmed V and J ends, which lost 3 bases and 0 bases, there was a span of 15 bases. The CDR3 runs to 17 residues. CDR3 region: CASSFDSWSGSYNEQFF. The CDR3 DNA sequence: TGTGCCAGCAGTTTTGACTCGTGGAGCGGCTCCTACAATGAGCAGTTCTTC.

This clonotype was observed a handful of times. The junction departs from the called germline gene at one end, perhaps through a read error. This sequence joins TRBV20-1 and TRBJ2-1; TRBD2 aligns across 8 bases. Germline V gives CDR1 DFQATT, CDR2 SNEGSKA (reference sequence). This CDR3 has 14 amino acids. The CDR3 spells CSAPDLTSANEQSF. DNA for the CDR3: TGCAGTGCCCCGGATCTGACTAGCGCCAATGAGCAGTCCTTC.

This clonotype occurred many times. The CDR3 nucleotides are TGCGCCAGCAGCCCCACGGCTCTCCCAAGCACCGGGGAGCTGTTTTTT. Its protein product is CASSPTALPSTGELFF. The V call is TRBV5-1, the J call TRBJ2-2, with D unresolved. V shed 4 bases and J shed 4 bases, with 17 bases lying between them. The germline CDR1 and CDR2 sequences are SGHRS and YFSETQ. The CDR3 spans 16 residues.

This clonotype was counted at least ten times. The CDR3 sequence: CASRQSSGSYEQYF. The CDR3 DNA sequence: TGTGCCAGCAGACAATCTAGCGGGTCCTACGAGCAGTACTTC. This chain joins TRBV7-2 and TRBJ2-7; TRBD2 matches at 8 bases. The CDR3 consists of 14 residues. Trimming at V came to 6 bases and at J to 1 base, leaving 5 bases not matched to a gene. The V gene's germline CDR1 is SGHTA and CDR2 FQGNSA.

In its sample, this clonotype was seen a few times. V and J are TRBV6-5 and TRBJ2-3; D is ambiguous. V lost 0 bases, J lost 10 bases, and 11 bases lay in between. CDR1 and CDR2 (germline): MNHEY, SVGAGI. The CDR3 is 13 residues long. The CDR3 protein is CASSYSTSGPQYF. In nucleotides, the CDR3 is TGTGCCAGCAGTTACTCCACCTCCGGTCCGCAGTATTTT.

The CDR3 loop reads CSAKLAGAADTQYF. CDR3 DNA sequence: TGCAGTGCCAAACTAGCGGGAGCCGCAGATACGCAGTATTTT. V and J are TRBV20-1 and TRBJ2-3; 11 bases agree with TRBD2. Germline V CDR1 and CDR2: DFQATT, SNEGSKA (reference sequence). Trimming took 6 bases from V and 4 from J; bases not matched to a gene: 6. This CDR3 region has 14 residues.

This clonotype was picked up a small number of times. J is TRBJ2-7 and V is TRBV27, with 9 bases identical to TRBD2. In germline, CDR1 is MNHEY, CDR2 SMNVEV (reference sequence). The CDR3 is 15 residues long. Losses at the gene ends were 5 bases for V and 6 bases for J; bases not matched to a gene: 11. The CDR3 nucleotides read TGTGCCAGCAGTATAATCGGGACTAGCATCTCCGAGCAGTACTTC. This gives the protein CASSIIGTSISEQYF.

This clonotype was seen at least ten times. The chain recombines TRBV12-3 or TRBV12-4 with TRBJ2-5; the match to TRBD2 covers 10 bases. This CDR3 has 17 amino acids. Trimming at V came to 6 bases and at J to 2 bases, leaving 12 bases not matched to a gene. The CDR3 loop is CASRVIAGGASQETQYF. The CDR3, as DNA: TGTGCCAGCAGAGTCATAGCGGGAGGCGCATCTCAAGAGACCCAGTACTTC.

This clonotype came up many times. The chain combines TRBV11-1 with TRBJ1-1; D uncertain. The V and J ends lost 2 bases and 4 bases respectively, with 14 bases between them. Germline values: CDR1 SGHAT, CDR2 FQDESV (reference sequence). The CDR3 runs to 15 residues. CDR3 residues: CASSLRRASGTEAFF. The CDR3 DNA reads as TGTGCCAGCAGCTTAAGACGGGCGAGTGGCACTGAAGCTTTCTTT.

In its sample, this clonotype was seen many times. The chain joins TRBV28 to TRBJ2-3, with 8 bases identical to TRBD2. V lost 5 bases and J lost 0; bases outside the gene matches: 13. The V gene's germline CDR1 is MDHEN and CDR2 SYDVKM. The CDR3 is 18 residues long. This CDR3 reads CASSPGRTSGPSTDTQYF. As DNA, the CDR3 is TGTGCCAGCAGTCCTGGGCGTACTAGCGGCCCTAGCACAGATACGCAGTATTTT.